A selection of T cell receptor beta chains follows, all from one sample in a study of T-cell reconstitution after alpha-beta-depleted transplantation in children. TCRdb called the PCR reads again in MiXCR, with one record for every CDR3 protein. This table has about 460,000 distinct CDR3 sequences, around 12% appearing once. This material consisted of PBMCs from the stem cell graft donor, taken from the stem cell graft. Source of these receptors: a human donor who donated a stem cell graft to a child with combined immunodeficiency. CDR3s include the opening cysteine and the closing phenylalanine or tryptophan. The order of the fields is V gene, CDR3 length, J gene, D gene, clone size, CDR3 DNA, CDR3 protein. The D gene is left open where the match is weak. The size field is filled for only some rows; it gives once, few, many or a size class.

V: TRBV28
length: 14
J: TRBJ1-1
D: -
size: many
DNA: TGTGCCAGCAGTCTCGGGAGAAGGGACACTGAAGCTTTCTTT
CDR3: CASSLGRRDTEAFF

V: TRBV25-1
length: 15
J: TRBJ2-1
D: TRBD1
size: once
DNA: TGTGCCAGCAGTGAATTCAGGGGGCGCTTTAGTGAGCAGTTCTTC
CDR3: CASSEFRGRFSEQFF

V: TRBV20-1
length: 15
J: TRBJ2-5
D: TRBD2
size: -
DNA: TGCAGTGCTGCCGGTCCAACGGGAGGAGGGGAGACCCAGTACTTC
CDR3: CSAAGPTGGGETQYF

V: TRBV7-9
length: 14
J: TRBJ2-3
D: -
size: many
DNA: TGCGCCAGCAGCTTCGCGGGGAGTACAGATACGCAGTATTTT
CDR3: CASSFAGSTDTQYF

V: TRBV19
length: 13
J: TRBJ1-4
D: -
size: once
DNA: TGTGCCAGTAGTCGGGGGCCGAAAGAAAAACTGTTTTTT
CDR3: CASSRGPKEKLFF

V: TRBV18
length: 15
J: TRBJ1-2
D: TRBD1
size: -
DNA: TGTGCCAGCTCACCGGGTACAGGGGGCGCCTATGGCTACACCTTC
CDR3: CASSPGTGGAYGYTF

V: TRBV5-1
length: 15
J: TRBJ2-5
D: -
size: many
DNA: TGCGCCAGCAGCCGTGATCGGCTAAGCGGGGAGACCCAGTACTTC
CDR3: CASSRDRLSGETQYF

V: TRBV6-4
length: 15
J: TRBJ2-1
D: TRBD2
size: many
DNA: TGTGCCAGCAGCCCCACTAGCGGGACGGTGAATGAGCAGTTCTTC
CDR3: CASSPTSGTVNEQFF

V: TRBV7-9
length: 15
J: TRBJ2-5
D: -
size: -
DNA: TGTGCCAGCAGCTCTTACAGGGACGACGGGGAGACCCAGTACTTC
CDR3: CASSSYRDDGETQYF

V: TRBV9
length: 16
J: TRBJ2-1
D: TRBD2
size: -
DNA: TGTGCCAGCAGCGTAGAGGGGGGCGGGGGGCACAATGAGCAGTTCTTC
CDR3: CASSVEGGGGHNEQFF

V: TRBV7-2
length: 14
J: TRBJ1-3
D: TRBD1
size: few
DNA: TGTGCCAGCACCTTCCAACAGGGGGCGAACACCATATATTTT
CDR3: CASTFQQGANTIYF

V: TRBV12-3/TRBV12-4
length: 14
J: TRBJ1-5
D: -
size: -
DNA: TGTGCCAGCACCGCGGGGAATAGCAATCAGCCCCAGCATTTT
CDR3: CASTAGNSNQPQHF

V: TRBV12-3/TRBV12-4
length: 15
J: TRBJ2-3
D: -
size: many
DNA: TGTGCCAGCAGTTTAAGGTCAGGGGGCACAGATACGCAGTATTTT
CDR3: CASSLRSGGTDTQYF

V: TRBV6-5
length: 14
J: TRBJ2-7
D: TRBD2
size: -
DNA: TGTGCCAGCAGTTACCCGAGCGGGGGAGGCGAGCAGTACTTC
CDR3: CASSYPSGGGEQYF

V: TRBV10-3
length: 12
J: TRBJ2-7
D: -
size: many
DNA: TGTGGTACAAGAGGGGACTCCTACGAGCAGTACTTC
CDR3: CGTRGDSYEQYF

V: TRBV6-5
length: 16
J: TRBJ2-2
D: TRBD2
size: few
DNA: TGTGCCAGCAGTTTCGCTAGCGGGAGGGTTTCCGGGGAGCTGTTTTTT
CDR3: CASSFASGRVSGELFF

V: TRBV6-2/TRBV6-3
length: 13
J: TRBJ2-7
D: TRBD2
size: -
DNA: TGTGCCAGCAGCAAAGCGGGGAACCCCGGGCAGTACTTC
CDR3: CASSKAGNPGQYF

V: TRBV5-1
length: 14
J: TRBJ1-2
D: -
size: many
DNA: TGCGCCAGCAGCTTGATCGGGGGGGACTATGGCTACACCTTC
CDR3: CASSLIGGDYGYTF

V: TRBV28
length: 20
J: TRBJ2-7
D: TRBD1
size: few
DNA: TGTGCCAGCAGTTTAAGGGGGACAGGAATCCCCTGGAGGTCCGACTACGAGCAGTACTTC
CDR3: CASSLRGTGIPWRSDYEQYF

V: TRBV29-1
length: 14
J: TRBJ2-2
D: -
size: -
DNA: TGCAGCGCACAGACAGGAGCGAACACCGGGGAGCTGTTTTTT
CDR3: CSAQTGANTGELFF

V: TRBV21-1
length: 16
J: TRBJ2-1
D: -
size: -
DNA: TGTGCCAGCAGCAAAGATAGCGGGAGGGGATGTAATGAGCAGTTCTTC
CDR3: CASSKDSGRGCNEQFF

V: TRBV20-1
length: 14
J: TRBJ2-1
D: TRBD1
size: many
DNA: TGCAGTGCTAGACCCGGGACAGGGATTGGGGAGCAGTTCTTC
CDR3: CSARPGTGIGEQFF

V: TRBV6-5
length: 17
J: TRBJ2-5
D: -
size: -
DNA: TGTGCCAGCAGTTACTCGTCCGATGTCCACCATCAAGAGACCCAGTACTTC
CDR3: CASSYSSDVHHQETQYF

V: TRBV19
length: 15
J: TRBJ2-1
D: -
size: -
DNA: TGTGCCAGTAGTCCGCCCCGGGTCCGTTACAATGAGCAGTTCTTC
CDR3: CASSPPRVRYNEQFF